A selection of T cell receptor beta chains follows, all from one sample in a study of T cell responses to AZD1222 COVID-19 vaccine. The assay was immunoSEQ multiplex PCR, and TCRdb's table has in-frame clones only and misses some. Seen here are about 170,000 clones, roughly 92% observed once, and the top ten hold roughly 1.5%. Source: peripheral blood, taken on day 0 of AZD1222 vaccination. All receptors derive from an adult in good health. Each CDR3 is given with its conserved first and last residue. The D gene is left open where the match is weak. Some rows mark clone size as missing; the rest say once, few, many or name a class of expanded clone.

v_call	d_call	clone_size	j_call	cdr3_nt	cdr3_aa
TRBV11-2	TRBD1	.	TRBJ2-7	TGTGCCAGCAGCTCCCGGGACAGGGCGCTCGGGGAGCAGTACTTC	CASSSRDRALGEQYF
TRBV30	.	.	TRBJ1-5	TGTGCCTGGAGCTCAGGGACGGGACAGCCCCAGCATTTT	CAWSSGTGQPQHF
TRBV10-3	TRBD2	.	TRBJ2-4	TGTGCCATCAGCCCCCTACTAGCGGGGGTGGGAAACATTCAGTACTTC	CAISPLLAGVGNIQYF
TRBV4-1	.	.	TRBJ2-1	TGCGCCAGCAGCCAAGCGACATCCAATGAGCAGTTCTTC	CASSQATSNEQFF
TRBV3-1/TRBV3-2	.	.	TRBJ2-1	TGTGCCAGCAGCCAAATGGATGAGCAGTTCTTC	CASSQMDEQFF
TRBV6-2/TRBV6-3	.	.	TRBJ1-2	TGTGCCAGCAGTTACTCGATGAGGGCGGGCTACACCTTC	CASSYSMRAGYTF
TRBV2	.	.	TRBJ2-4	TGTGCCAGCAGTGAAGAAAGGACCCCAGGCACTCAGTACTTC	CASSEERTPGTQYF
TRBV28	.	.	TRBJ1-1	TGTGCCAGCAGCCCGAGGGGGTCGATCACTGAAGCTTTCTTT	CASSPRGSITEAFF
TRBV5-6	.	.	TRBJ1-1	TGTGCCAGCAGCTTCTCTGCTGAAGCTTTCTTT	CASSFSAEAFF
TRBV6-5	.	.	TRBJ1-6	TGTGCCAGCAAACTGACAGGATCTTCGAGTACCCTCCACTTT	CASKLTGSSSTLHF
TRBV12-3/TRBV12-4	.	.	TRBJ2-7	TGTGCCAGCAGTTTACGGCAGCCCTACGAGCAGTACTTC	CASSLRQPYEQYF
TRBV18	.	.	TRBJ1-4	TGTGCCAGCTCACCATCAGGGATAGAAAAACTGTTTTTT	CASSPSGIEKLFF
TRBV6-5	TRBD1	.	TRBJ1-2	TGTGCCAGCAGGACAGGGGAAGGCTACACCTTC	CASRTGEGYTF
TRBV25-1	.	.	TRBJ2-7	TGTGCCAGCAGTGGCTTTGAGGGACCGGCGTCCTACGAGCAGTACTTC	CASSGFEGPASYEQYF
TRBV29-1	.	.	TRBJ1-2	TGCAGCGTTGTTGGAATCTATGGCTACACCTTC	CSVVGIYGYTF
TRBV12-3/TRBV12-4	.	.	TRBJ2-5	TGTGCCAGCAGTTTAGGGGAGACCCAGTACTTC	CASSLGETQYF
TRBV2	TRBD2	few	TRBJ2-3	TGTGCCAGTAGGGCCTGGGGACTAGCGGGGAAGACAGATACGCAGTATTTT	CASRAWGLAGKTDTQYF
TRBV27	TRBD2	.	TRBJ2-3	TGTGCCAGCAGTCTCCGGACTAGCGGGAGCCGGGCAGATACGCAGTATTTT	CASSLRTSGSRADTQYF
TRBV29-1	TRBD1	.	TRBJ2-7	TGCAGCGCCCGAGGACAGGGGTCAACCTACGAGCAGTACTTC	CSARGQGSTYEQYF
TRBV10-2	.	.	TRBJ1-1	TGCGCCACCCGGGTAGCAGGCCAAAACACTGAAGCTTTCTTT	CATRVAGQNTEAFF